This entry lists 21 T cell receptor beta chains sequenced from one sample in a study of cytomegalovirus exposure and HLA in healthy donors. Sequenced by immunoSEQ multiplex PCR; TCRdb stores in-frame clones only, minus some. The sample contains fewer than 120,000 clones, roughly 89% of which appear only once. Sequences were obtained from PBMCs. These receptors all come from a woman aged 18-30 years in good health and CMV-seronegative.

The CDR3, as DNA: TGTGCCAGCAGCTTATTCCCACAGGGTAGGGGCTACACCTTC. It yields the protein CASSLFPQGRGYTF. V and J are TRBV7-9 and TRBJ1-2; D is possibly TRBD1 (6 bases). Trimming took 2 bases from V and 8 from J, leaving 15 bases between them. Germline loops: CDR1 SEHNR, CDR2 FQNEAQ (reference sequence). This CDR3 has 14 amino acids. Full variable domain (rest looked up from reference TRBV7-9 and TRBJ1-2): DTGVSQNPRHKITKRGQNVTFRCDPISEHNRLYWYRQTLGQGPEFLTYFQNEAQLEKSRLLSDRFSAERPKGSFSTLEIQRTEQGDSAMYLCASSLFPQGRGYTFGSGTRLTVV.

The gene calls are TRBV11-2 and TRBJ2-2, with D perhaps TRBD1 (5 bases). V was pared by 5 bases and J by 3 bases, with 16 bases between. CDR3 size: 16 residues. Germline V CDR1 and CDR2: SGHAT, FQNNGV. DNA of the CDR3: TGTGCCAGCAGCCGTTTAAAGGGGCAAGACACCGGGGAGCTGTTTTTT. This encodes CASSRLKGQDTGELFF.

The rearrangement joins TRBV14 to TRBJ2-2, with TRBD2 matching over 11 bases. CDR3 length: 18 amino acids. After removal of 0 bases from V and 1 base from J, the junction contained 4 bases not matched to a gene. Germline loops: CDR1 SGHDN, CDR2 FVKESK. The CDR3 reads CASSQEASGRMNTGELFF. CDR3 coding DNA: TGTGCCAGCAGCCAAGAGGCTAGCGGGAGGATGAACACCGGGGAGCTGTTTTTT.

The chain combines TRBV2 with TRBJ1-5; no clear D. The CDR3 contains 14 residues. CDR1 and CDR2 (germline): SNHLY, FYNNEI. Trimming removed 5 bases at V and 7 bases at J, with 15 bases between. In DNA form, the CDR3 reads TGTGCCAGCAGTACCGACACTTCGGGGCAGCCCCAGCATTTT. This gives the protein CASSTDTSGQPQHF.

This clone came up once. The chain joins TRBV29-1 to TRBJ2-2; 15 bases are shared with TRBD2. The CDR3 is 16 amino acids. From germline, CDR1 is SQVTM and CDR2 ANQGSEA. Germline trimming cut 3 bases from V and 4 bases from J; bases unmatched to any gene: 3. The CDR3 protein is CSVEGLAGGPTGELFF. As DNA, the CDR3 is TGCAGCGTTGAGGGACTAGCGGGGGGCCCCACCGGGGAGCTGTTTTTT.

The chain uses TRBV19 and TRBJ2-5; D might be TRBD2 (5 bases). Germline V gene sequence: CDR1 LNHDA, CDR2 SQIVND (reference sequence). With 5 bases removed from V and 0 bases from J, the gap between germline ends came to 10 bases. The CDR3 has 14 residues. The CDR3 region is CASSPRRYQETQYF. The CDR3 DNA follows: TGTGCCAGTAGTCCGAGGAGGTACCAAGAGACCCAGTACTTC.

The CDR3 loop reads CASSPTSLTYEQYF. As DNA, the CDR3 is TGTGCCAGCAGCCCCACTAGCCTAACCTACGAGCAGTACTTC. The chain employs TRBV7-2 and TRBJ2-7; the D gene is possibly TRBD2 (6 bases). The CDR3 runs 14 residues. V shed 5 bases and J shed 2 bases, with 13 bases lying between them. Germline V gives CDR1 SGHTA, CDR2 FQGNSA.

A word on this clone: Relative to the germline gene, one junction end is altered; a read error may explain this. The chain recombines TRBV7-8 with TRBJ2-7, with a possible D match to TRBD1 (5 bases). The CDR3 contains 15 residues. Per germline, CDR1 SGHVS and CDR2 FQNEAQ. CDR3 sequence (DNA): TGTGCCAGCACCTTACGGGCAGGGCCAGGGTACGAGCAGTACTTC. Amino acids: CASTLRAGPGYEQYF.

V gene TRBV11-2 combines with J gene TRBJ2-7; D not resolved. The V gene's germline CDR1 is SGHAT and CDR2 FQNNGV. V was shortened by 0 bases and J by 3 bases, with 15 bases between the two germline ends. This CDR3 comprises 16 residues. The CDR3 bases are TGTGCCAGCAGCTTAGACTCAAGCTTGGGCCTCTACGAGCAGTACTTC. It encodes CASSLDSSLGLYEQYF.

V usage is TRBV30 and J usage is TRBJ2-3; 9 positions agree with TRBD2. The CDR3 has 15 residues. The germline CDR1 and CDR2 sequences are GTSNPN and SVGIG (reference sequence). V shed 5 bases and J 3 bases; nucleotides not matched to a gene: 9. Written as DNA, the CDR3 is TGTGCCTGGTACTCTAGCGGGGACCTAACAGATACGCAGTATTTT. Amino acid sequence: CAWYSSGDLTDTQYF.

V gene TRBV28 combines with J gene TRBJ1-2; TRBD1 agrees at 7 bases. The trim removed 11 bases at V and 8 bases at J, leaving 8 bases unmatched. This CDR3 spans 11 amino acids. CDR1 is MDHEN, CDR2 SYDVKM, per germline. As DNA, the CDR3 is TGTGCCCTCCGGGACAGCAGCGGCTACACCTTC. It translates to CALRDSSGYTF.

J is TRBJ2-3 and V is TRBV11-3; 8 positions agree with TRBD1. The CDR3 runs 15 residues. The V gene end was trimmed by 5 bases and the J gene end by 3 bases; junction bases not matched to a gene: 7. Germline CDR1 is SGHNT and CDR2 is YENEEA. The chain's CDR3 is CASSRGTGGTDTQYF. CDR3 DNA sequence: TGTGCCAGCAGCCGCGGGACAGGAGGAACAGATACGCAGTATTTT.

This clone was recorded once. The V call is TRBV18, the J call TRBJ2-2; the D gene is possibly TRBD2 (6 bases). Germline CDR1 reads KGHSH; CDR2 reads LQKENI. V was clipped by 4 bases and J by 0 bases, with 12 bases between them. The CDR3 contains 16 residues. DNA of the CDR3: TGTGCCAGCTCACTCAGCGGGCCCGCGAACACCGGGGAGCTGTTTTTT. This encodes CASSLSGPANTGELFF.

CDR3 bases: TGCGCCAGCAGTGAAGGGACAGGGGGAACTGAAGCTTTCTTT. This codes for CASSEGTGGTEAFF. The gene calls are TRBV10-1 and TRBJ1-1; 11 bases match TRBD1. CDR1 and CDR2 from the germline V gene are WNHNN and SYGVQD (reference sequence). Trimming at V came to 3 bases and at J to 5 bases, leaving 2 bases not matched to a gene. CDR3 length equals 14 residues.

This clone is a singleton in its sample. The chain combines TRBV7-9 with TRBJ2-7, with 9 nucleotides matching TRBD2. Germline CDR1 is SEHNR and CDR2 is FQNEAQ (reference sequence). CDR3 length: 14 residues. Unmatched junction bases numbered 2, after V lost 5 bases and J lost 0 bases. The CDR3 DNA reads as TGTGCCAGCAGCGTTAGCGGGAGCTCCTACGAGCAGTACTTC. Protein: CASSVSGSSYEQYF.

This clone was counted once. J is TRBJ1-4 and V is TRBV7-9; 8 nucleotides line up with TRBD1. The CDR3 loop spans 17 amino acids. The J segment lost 7 bases and the V segment lost 4 bases, leaving 14 bases of the junction unmatched. Germline V lookup: CDR1 SEHNR, CDR2 FQNEAQ (reference sequence). This CDR3 reads CASSSDREGKGAEKLFF. In nucleotides, the CDR3 is TGTGCCAGCAGCTCGGACAGGGAGGGAAAAGGGGCTGAAAAACTGTTTTTT.

This clone was observed once. The chain recombines TRBV7-9 with TRBJ1-2; 7 bases line up with TRBD1. The CDR3 contains 14 residues. The V and J ends lost 5 bases and 3 bases, in that order; junction bases with no gene match: 6. Per the germline V gene, CDR1 is SEHNR and CDR2 is FQNEAQ (reference sequence). CDR3 sequence reads: CASSPLDRDYGYTF. The DNA for the CDR3 is TGTGCCAGCAGCCCGCTCGACAGGGACTATGGCTACACCTTC.

The J gene is TRBJ1-3, the V gene TRBV7-9, with no clear D. CDR1 and CDR2 (germline): SEHNR, FQNEAQ (reference sequence). The CDR3 is made up of 15 amino acids. Trimming shortened V by 1 base and J by 0 bases, and 7 bases separated the two germline ends. DNA of the CDR3: TGTGCCAGCAGCTTAGTCCAGGACTCTGGAAACACCATATATTTT. It yields the protein CASSLVQDSGNTIYF.

The V gene is TRBV19, the J gene TRBJ2-1; 7 bases are a match to TRBD2. J gave up 0 bases and V 6 bases, and 5 bases lay outside the gene matches. The CDR3 is 15 amino acids. Germline V CDR1 and CDR2: LNHDA, SQIVND (reference sequence). CDR3 loop: CASRLRESSYNEQFF. CDR3 DNA sequence: TGTGCCAGTAGGCTGCGGGAGAGCTCCTACAATGAGCAGTTCTTC.

This sequence joins TRBV28 and TRBJ1-2, with D uncertain. Germline V gives CDR1 MDHEN, CDR2 SYDVKM. The CDR3 contains 12 residues. V lost 3 bases, J lost 6 bases, and 8 bases lay in between. The CDR3 nucleotides read TGTGCCAGCAGTTTGAGTAGAGATGGCTACACCTTC. Translation: CASSLSRDGYTF.

V usage is TRBV2 and J usage is TRBJ1-2; D possibly corresponds to TRBD1 (6 bases). Looked up from germline, CDR1 is SNHLY and CDR2 is FYNNEI. V lost 6 bases, J lost 8 bases, and 13 bases lay in between. This CDR3 has 12 residues. The CDR3, as DNA: TGTGCCAGCAGACCTATTACAGGGGGCTACACCTTC. Translation gives CASRPITGGYTF.